These 20 T cell receptor beta chains came from one sample sequenced in a study of a mutant IDH1 vaccine in newly diagnosed glioma. The repertoire was sequenced with immunoSEQ multiplex PCR; TCRdb's copy has only in-frame clones and lacks some. The data contain 70,000 or so clones, around 83% of them singletons. Time point here: baseline, week 1 (first vaccination visit). The treatment was: pre-vaccination baseline after standard-of-care therapy. Sequences were derived from peripheral blood mononuclear cells (PBMCs), sampled from a glioma patient treated with radiotherapy, temozolomide or both. All receptors derive from a young woman with glioma. Some clones in this sample may be carry-over from other donors' samples.

The V and J genes are TRBV9 and TRBJ2-1; tentatively, D is TRBD2 (5 bases). Germline V gene lookup returns CDR1 SGDLS and CDR2 YYNGEE. This CDR3 spans 15 amino acids. V was trimmed by 3 bases and J by 2 bases, leaving 12 bases between them. CDR3 loop: CASSATADPYNEQFF. CDR3 in DNA: TGTGCCAGCAGCGCCACAGCGGACCCCTACAATGAGCAGTTCTTC.

The V and J genes are TRBV14 and TRBJ1-2; the match to TRBD1 covers 11 bases. This CDR3 spans 18 amino acids. The J segment lost 4 bases and the V segment lost 4 bases, leaving 14 bases of the junction unmatched. Germline assignment: CDR1 SGHDN and CDR2 FVKESK. The CDR3 sequence is CASSPLRGQGVPRYGYTF. For the CDR3, the DNA is TGTGCCAGCAGCCCCTTGCGGGGACAGGGGGTCCCACGCTATGGCTACACCTTC.

The table lists this clone with a count of one. The gene calls are TRBV28 and TRBJ1-2, with a tentative D call TRBD1 (5 bases). The ends were cut back, 2 bases at V and 4 bases at J, with 14 bases in the middle. This CDR3 is built from 15 residues. The germline V gene encodes CDR1 MDHEN and CDR2 SYDVKM. Written as DNA, the CDR3 is TGTGCCAGCAGTTTAGGGGGATCGGGGATCTATGGCTACACCTTC. Protein: CASSLGGSGIYGYTF.

This clone was counted a single time. This rearrangement joins TRBV6-1 to TRBJ2-1, with 14 positions matching TRBD2. Germline assignment: CDR1 MNHNS and CDR2 SASEGT. V gave up 4 bases and J gave up 1 base; unmatched junction bases: 6. The length of the CDR3 is 18 residues. CDR3 sequence reads: CASSARTSGRRSYNEQFF. In DNA, the CDR3 is TGTGCCAGCAGTGCCAGGACTAGCGGGAGGCGTTCCTACAATGAGCAGTTCTTC.

The CDR3 sequence: CASSPRVRGRTEAFF. In DNA, the CDR3 is TGTGCCAGCAGCCCCCGAGTAAGGGGAAGGACTGAAGCTTTCTTT. The chain couples TRBV5-4 to TRBJ1-1, with a weak D call TRBD1 (5 bases). The germline V gene has CDR1 SGHNT and CDR2 YYREEE (reference sequence). Trimming cost V 4 bases and J 5 bases, with 18 bases left between them. This CDR3 spans 15 amino acids.

The chain recombines TRBV7-2 with TRBJ1-1; tentatively, D is TRBD1 (5 bases). Germline loops: CDR1 SGHTA, CDR2 FQGNSA. The CDR3 extends over 13 amino acids. With 5 bases removed from V and 4 bases from J, the gap between germline ends came to 11 bases. The CDR3: CASSLIQGTEAFF. As DNA, the CDR3 is TGTGCCAGCAGCCTTATTCAGGGCACTGAAGCTTTCTTT.

The rearrangement joins TRBV9 to TRBJ1-1; the D is unclear. This CDR3 is 17 amino acids long. The V gene lost 0 bases and the J gene lost 0 bases, with 15 bases spanning the gap. Germline CDR1 SGDLS, CDR2 YYNGEE. CDR3: CASSVAPRNSLNTEAFF. Here the CDR3 DNA reads TGTGCCAGCAGCGTAGCCCCGAGGAACAGTTTGAACACTGAAGCTTTCTTT.

The V gene is TRBV6-1, the J gene TRBJ1-1; unclear D gene. Germline V gene lookup returns CDR1 MNHNS and CDR2 SASEGT. This CDR3 spans 14 amino acids. Deletions cut 2 bases from V and 0 bases from J, with 7 bases between. CDR3 amino acids: CASSELGLNTEAFF. CDR3 DNA sequence: TGTGCCAGCAGTGAATTGGGGTTGAACACTGAAGCTTTCTTT.

The rearrangement uses TRBV7-9 and TRBJ2-2, with unresolved D. V was pared by 11 bases and J by 4 bases, with 11 bases between. CDR3 length: 12 residues. From germline, CDR1 is SEHNR and CDR2 FQNEAQ (reference sequence). CDR3 region: CARRSATGELFF. The CDR3 DNA reads TGTGCCCGCCGGAGCGCCACCGGGGAGCTGTTTTTT.

Of note for this clone: Germline is not matched at one junction end, which may reflect a read error. The V gene is TRBV29-1, the J gene TRBJ2-3; 7 nucleotides match TRBD1. There are 12 residues in the CDR3. CDR1 and CDR2 from the germline V gene are SQVTM and ANQGSEA. The DNA for the CDR3 is TGCAGCGCCCAGGGACGCCCGGGACAGCTAAATTTT. Its translation is CSAQGRPGQLNF.

V usage is TRBV15 and J usage is TRBJ1-1, with D unresolved. Trimming left V 0 bases short and J 7 bases short, with 9 bases between. The CDR3 sequence is 13 residues long. Germline assignment: CDR1 LNHNV and CDR2 YYDKDF (reference sequence). In DNA form, the CDR3 reads TGTGCCACCAGCAGAGATGTAGTGGGTGAAGCTTTCTTT. It is translated as CATSRDVVGEAFF. Combining the CDR3 with reference TRBV15 and TRBJ1-1 gives the whole variable domain DAMVIQNPRYQVTQFGKPVTLSCSQTLNHNVMYWYQQKSSQAPKLLFHYYDKDFNNEADTPDNFQSRRPNTSFCFLDIRSPGLGDTAMYLCATSRDVVGEAFFGQGTRLTVV.

The chain joins TRBV5-1 to TRBJ1-1, with D perhaps matching TRBD1 (5 bases). Germline assignment: CDR1 SGHRS and CDR2 YFSETQ. The CDR3 contains 14 residues. Trimming took 2 bases from V and 5 from J, leaving 13 bases between them. CDR3 DNA: TGCGCCAGCAGCTTCTATATTCGGGGGACTGAAGCTTTCTTT. This sequence encodes CASSFYIRGTEAFF.

This rearrangement joins TRBV29-1 to TRBJ2-2, with TRBD2 matching 8 bases. V lost 2 bases and J lost 4; bases outside the gene matches: 3. The germline gives CDR1 SQVTM, CDR2 ANQGSEA. This CDR3 spans 14 amino acids. This CDR3 reads CSVEREGITGELFF. The CDR3 nucleotides read TGCAGCGTTGAACGGGAGGGAATCACCGGGGAGCTGTTTTTT.

The rearrangement links TRBV20-1 to TRBJ2-3, with D possibly matching TRBD2 (5 bases). CDR1 DFQATT and CDR2 SNEGSKA come from the germline V gene (reference sequence). This CDR3 comprises 11 residues. Trimming took 5 bases from V and 4 from J, leaving 7 bases between them. The CDR3 DNA reads TGCAGTGCTGGTAGCGCAGATACGCAGTATTTT. Its translation: CSAGSADTQYF.

This chain links TRBV19 with TRBJ2-5, with TRBD2 as a possible D gene (6 bases). Germline V gene data show CDR1 as LNHDA and CDR2 as SQIVND (reference sequence). The CDR3 length is 15 residues. V shed 2 bases and J shed 5 bases, with 15 bases lying between them. CDR3 residues: CASSISGSWGETQYF. Written as DNA, the CDR3 is TGTGCCAGTAGTATATCCGGGAGCTGGGGGGAGACCCAGTACTTC.

V gene TRBV15 combines with J gene TRBJ1-6; weak D call: TRBD1 (5 bases). CDR3 length: 18 amino acids. V was cut by 3 bases and J by 10 bases, with 25 bases left in between. Germline V gives CDR1 LNHNV, CDR2 YYDKDF (reference sequence). The CDR3 region is CATSRASRRGSRISPLHF. The CDR3 DNA sequence: TGTGCCACCAGCAGGGCCAGTAGGAGGGGATCGAGGATATCACCCCTCCACTTT.

V gene TRBV9 combines with J gene TRBJ2-5; the D gene is possibly TRBD1 (5 bases). Trimming cost V 4 bases and J 3 bases, with 10 bases left between them. CDR3 length: 13 residues. CDR1 is SGDLS and CDR2 is YYNGEE in the germline V gene. The CDR3 reads CASSRGSKETQYF. The CDR3 bases are TGTGCCAGCAGCAGGGGTAGTAAAGAGACCCAGTACTTC. The entire variable domain, with the rest obtained from reference TRBV9 and TRBJ2-5, is as follows: DSGVTQTPKHLITATGQRVTLRCSPRSGDLSVYWYQQSLDQGLQFLIQYYNGEERAKGNILERFSAQQFPDLHSELNLSSLELGDSALYFCASSRGSKETQYFGPGTRLLVL.

CDR3 nucleotide sequence: TGTGCCAGTAAACCCGCGGGGGCGGCGGGTGAGCAGTTCTTC. Protein: CASKPAGAAGEQFF. This chain joins TRBV19 and TRBJ2-1; TRBD2 might be the D (7 bases). Trimming cost V 7 bases and J 9 bases, with 19 bases left between them. This CDR3 contains 14 residues. From germline, CDR1 is LNHDA and CDR2 SQIVND (reference sequence).

The chain employs TRBV2 and TRBJ2-7; 8 nucleotides align to TRBD2. The germline gives CDR1 SNHLY, CDR2 FYNNEI. The CDR3 is 15 residues long. V gave up 8 bases and J gave up 0 bases; unmatched junction bases: 9. As DNA, the CDR3 is TGTGCCAGCCACTTGACCCGGGGGGGCTCCTACGAGCAGTACTTC. This codes for CASHLTRGGSYEQYF.

By share, this clone counts as medium-sized (0.01 to 0.1%). The J gene is TRBJ1-5, the V gene TRBV5-1, with a possible D match to TRBD1 (5 bases). The CDR3 is made up of 14 amino acids. V gave up 4 bases and J gave up 3 bases, with 11 bases separating them. Germline CDR1 SGHRS, CDR2 YFSETQ. The chain's CDR3 is CASSPDMANQPQHF. As DNA, the CDR3 is TGCGCCAGCAGCCCGGACATGGCCAATCAGCCCCAGCATTTT.